Below are 17 T cell receptor beta chains sequenced from a single sample in a study of CD8 T cells in Susac syndrome. Reverse transcription of about 0.45 to 1 ug RNA was performed with random hexamers. Using its own MiXCR run on the immunoSEQ multiplex PCR reads, TCRdb lists one record per CDR3 protein. The sample includes about 180,000 distinct CDR3 sequences, roughly 94% of them seen just once. The sample taken for sequencing was CD4+ T cells from PBMCs. The receptors here all came from a human donor with Susac syndrome.

The J gene is TRBJ1-2, the V gene TRBV7-9; the D gene is possibly TRBD1 (5 bases). The CDR3 runs 15 residues. Germline-derived CDR1 and CDR2 are SEHNR and FQNEAQ (reference sequence). V was clipped by 1 base and J by 4 bases, with 13 bases between them. The CDR3 DNA sequence: TGTGCCAGCAGCTTAGGAGGGGCTTTTGGCTATGGCTACACCTTC. Encoded protein: CASSLGGAFGYGYTF.

The chain is built from TRBV4-3 and TRBJ1-2; D possibly corresponds to TRBD1 (5 bases). This CDR3 region has 13 residues. Germline V lookup: CDR1 LGHNA, CDR2 YSLEER. V lost 1 base to trimming and J lost 7 bases, with 10 bases between them. This CDR3 reads CASSQGSRGGYTF. Written as DNA, the CDR3 is TGCGCCAGCAGCCAAGGGAGTAGGGGTGGCTACACCTTC.

V gene TRBV2 combines with J gene TRBJ2-3, with 7 nucleotides matching TRBD1. Per the germline V gene, CDR1 is SNHLY and CDR2 is FYNNEI. Trimming removed 7 bases from V and 1 base from J; junction bases left unmatched: 8. The CDR3 consists of 15 residues. The chain's CDR3 is CASTATGMGTDTQYF. In nucleotides, the CDR3 is TGTGCCAGCACCGCGACAGGGATGGGCACAGATACGCAGTATTTT.

The chain uses TRBV4-2 and TRBJ1-3; no clear D gene. CDR3 length: 17 residues. Trimming pared 1 base from V and 0 bases from J, leaving 13 bases between. CDR1 LGHNA and CDR2 YNFKEQ come from the germline V gene. Here the CDR3 reads CASSQAVYTYSGNTIYF. In DNA form, the CDR3 reads TGTGCCAGCAGCCAAGCTGTTTACACCTACTCTGGAAACACCATATATTTT.

The V gene is TRBV20-1, the J gene TRBJ1-2; D is undetermined. The germline CDR1 and CDR2 sequences are DFQATT and SNEGSKA (reference sequence). Trimming left V 0 bases short and J 7 bases short, with 9 bases between. This CDR3 contains 12 residues. The chain's CDR3 is CSARDPQSGYTF. The CDR3 DNA reads TGCAGTGCTAGAGATCCCCAGAGTGGCTACACCTTC.

J is TRBJ1-1 and V is TRBV29-1; D call uncertain. The CDR3 runs to 13 residues. Germline CDR1 SQVTM, CDR2 ANQGSEA. V gave up 6 bases and J gave up 4 bases, with 15 bases separating them. The CDR3 nucleotides are TGCAGCGTGGGAGGACCTCTAGGCACTGAAGCTTTCTTT. It is translated as CSVGGPLGTEAFF.

V is TRBV10-3 and J is TRBJ2-6; D is perhaps TRBD1 (5 bases). The CDR3 has 16 residues. Trimming removed 9 bases at V and 2 bases at J, with 17 bases between. The V gene's germline CDR1 is ENHRY and CDR2 SYGVKD. For the CDR3, the DNA is TGTGCCATAGGGGCCCAGGGAACGACTGGGGCCAACGTCCTGACTTTC. Protein: CAIGAQGTTGANVLTF.

V and J are TRBV29-1 and TRBJ2-3, with 8 bases lining up with TRBD2. This CDR3 has 13 amino acids. Germline CDR1 and CDR2: SQVTM and ANQGSEA. Trimming at V came to 3 bases and at J to 9 bases, leaving 8 bases not matched to a gene. Here the CDR3 DNA reads TGCAGCGTTGAGGAGGTTAGCGGGACCACGCAGTATTTT. Translating it yields CSVEEVSGTTQYF.

CDR3: CAWSQRDFGYTF. The CDR3 nucleotides read TGTGCCTGGAGTCAGCGGGATTTTGGCTACACCTTC. The gene calls are TRBV30 and TRBJ1-2, with D uncertain. This CDR3 comprises 12 residues. Trimming removed 2 bases from V and 7 bases from J, with 11 bases in between. Germline values: CDR1 GTSNPN, CDR2 SVGIG (reference sequence).

The chain couples TRBV5-1 to TRBJ2-4, with D possibly TRBD1 on 5 matching bases. There are 16 residues in the CDR3. With 0 bases removed from V and 1 base from J, the gap between germline ends came to 11 bases. Germline assignment: CDR1 SGHRS and CDR2 YFSETQ. The CDR3 here is CASSLASAGAKNIQYF. Written as DNA, the CDR3 is TGCGCCAGCAGCTTGGCCTCAGCAGGGGCCAAAAACATTCAGTACTTC.

CDR3 sequence: CASRRLAGALSYEQYF. In nucleotides, the CDR3 is TGTGCCAGCAGGCGACTAGCGGGAGCCCTCTCCTACGAGCAGTACTTC. This chain uses TRBV27 with TRBJ2-7; 12 bases line up with TRBD2. Germline V gene lookup returns CDR1 MNHEY and CDR2 SMNVEV (reference sequence). The ends lost 6 bases at V and 0 bases at J; junction bases unmatched: 6. The CDR3 is 16 amino acids.

The J gene is TRBJ1-6, the V gene TRBV3-1; D ambiguous. The CDR3 is 13 amino acids. V was trimmed by 4 bases and J by 9 bases, leaving 10 bases between them. Per germline, CDR1 LGHDT and CDR2 YNNKEL (reference sequence). CDR3 sequence (DNA): TGTGCCAGCAGCCCCAATCGGGTTTCACCCCTCCACTTT. This encodes CASSPNRVSPLHF.

The chain has TRBV20-1 and TRBJ2-7, with 15 bases fitting TRBD2. With V trimmed by 5 bases and J by 0 bases, 5 bases remained unmatched. The CDR3 covers 16 residues. Looked up from germline, CDR1 is DFQATT and CDR2 is SNEGSKA (reference sequence). CDR3 nucleotide sequence: TGCAGTGCTGGGACTAGCGGGGGGCGCATCTCCTACGAGCAGTACTTC. It encodes CSAGTSGGRISYEQYF.

The chain is built from TRBV6-5 and TRBJ2-1; 13 bases agree with TRBD2. The CDR3 is 17 residues long. V lost 2 bases, J lost 9 bases, and 10 bases stayed unmatched. Germline V gives CDR1 MNHEY, CDR2 SVGAGI. CDR3 DNA: TGTGCCAGCAGTTACCCTCCTAGGACTAGCGGGAGCACTGAGCAGTTCTTC. Residues: CASSYPPRTSGSTEQFF.

This clonotype appeared once. The chain uses TRBV12-3 or TRBV12-4 and TRBJ1-2, with D tentatively TRBD1 (6 bases). The CDR3 is 13 amino acids. The V end lost 2 bases, the J end lost 4 bases, and 8 bases lay between the germline ends. The CDR3 nucleotides read TGTGCCAGCAGTTTATCAGGGGCCTATGGCTACACCTTC. It codes for CASSLSGAYGYTF.

The J gene is TRBJ1-4, the V gene TRBV29-1; D remains ambiguous. CDR1 SQVTM and CDR2 ANQGSEA come from the germline V gene. V was shortened by 6 bases and J by 1 base, with 12 bases between the two germline ends. This CDR3 has 14 residues. The CDR3 region is CSVRMRLTNEKLFF. CDR3 nucleotide sequence: TGCAGCGTCCGAATGCGGCTAACTAATGAAAAACTGTTTTTT.

The J gene is TRBJ2-2, the V gene TRBV7-9, with D maybe TRBD2 (5 bases). This CDR3 has 14 residues. Germline-derived CDR1 and CDR2 are SEHNR and FQNEAQ (reference sequence). With 7 bases removed from V and 1 base from J, the gap between germline ends came to 10 bases. The CDR3 nucleotides are TGTGCCAGCAACATGGACTGGAACACCGGGGAGCTGTTTTTT. This translates into CASNMDWNTGELFF.